This paragraph reports one T cell receptor (beta chain). The target antigen is unknown. These data are taken from a study of T cell responses to AZD1222 COVID-19 vaccine. The data were produced by immunoSEQ multiplex PCR, yet TCRdb's version contains in-frame clones alone and is incomplete. The repertoire holds 90,000 to 140,000 clones, with 88% as singletons. V was shortened by 5 bases and J by 0 bases, with 7 bases between the two germline ends. The CDR3 runs 14 residues. Per germline, CDR1 SGHTA and CDR2 FQGTGA. Study-level results: White British people made up most donors, females outnumbered males, and clonal diversity was possibly underestimated.

The TCR comes from an adult in good health. V gene TRBV7-3 combines with J gene TRBJ1-4; D gene unclear. The sequences come from peripheral blood, collected on day 0 of AZD1222 vaccination. CDR3 sequence reads: CASSLRSTNEKLFF. CDR3 nucleotides: TGTGCCAGCAGCCTGAGATCAACTAATGAAAAACTGTTTTTT.